Sequencing of this T cell receptor (beta chain) was carried out in a study of post-analysis software for immune sequencing data. About the study: Secondary progressive, relapsing-remitting and progressive-relapsing multiple sclerosis were among the included disease courses. Study-level points and caveats: Patients carried roughly 5 TRBV segments more frequently than controls did, and TRBV5-6, TRBV5-1 and TRBV20-1 were among them. Strong co-clustering by F measure was evident for samples that had been prepared in the same batch.

CDR3 length equals 15 residues. V was pared by 1 base and J by 4 bases, with 11 bases between. Prepared libraries of TCR beta cDNA carried unique molecular identifiers. In TCRdb, the PCR reads were re-called with MiXCR into one record per CDR3 protein. The table lists about 400,000 distinct CDR3 sequences, roughly 36% of them singletons. This clonotype occurred many times. Its specificity is unknown. The clonotype was recovered from a girl between 5 and 17 years old with multiple sclerosis. Sequencing used blood. V and J are TRBV12-3 or TRBV12-4 and TRBJ1-5; D is ambiguous. The CDR3: CASSLVQGRNQPQHF. As DNA, the CDR3 is TGTGCCAGCAGTTTAGTCCAAGGTCGGAATCAGCCCCAGCATTTT.